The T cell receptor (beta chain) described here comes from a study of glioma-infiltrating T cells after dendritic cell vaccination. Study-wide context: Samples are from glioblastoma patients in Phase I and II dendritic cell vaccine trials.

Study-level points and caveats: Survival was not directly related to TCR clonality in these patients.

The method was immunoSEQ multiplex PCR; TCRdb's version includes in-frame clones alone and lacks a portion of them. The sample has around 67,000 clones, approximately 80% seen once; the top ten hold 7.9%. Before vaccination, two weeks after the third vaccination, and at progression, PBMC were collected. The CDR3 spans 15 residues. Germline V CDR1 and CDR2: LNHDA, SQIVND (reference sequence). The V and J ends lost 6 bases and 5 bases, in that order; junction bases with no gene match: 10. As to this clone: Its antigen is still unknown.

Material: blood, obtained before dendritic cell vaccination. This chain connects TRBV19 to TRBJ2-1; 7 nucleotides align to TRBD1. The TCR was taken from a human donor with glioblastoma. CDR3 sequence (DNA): TGTGCCAGTAGGCGAGACCTTACAGGGGACAATGAGCAGTTCTTC. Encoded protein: CASRRDLTGDNEQFF.